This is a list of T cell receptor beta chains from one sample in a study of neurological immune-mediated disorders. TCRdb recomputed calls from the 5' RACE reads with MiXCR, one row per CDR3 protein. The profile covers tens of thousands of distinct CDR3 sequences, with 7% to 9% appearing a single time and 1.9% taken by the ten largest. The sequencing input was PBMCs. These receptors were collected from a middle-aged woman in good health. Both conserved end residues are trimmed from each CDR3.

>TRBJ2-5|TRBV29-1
SDTIRQGIQETQY
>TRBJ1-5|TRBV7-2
ASSFGQGGSQPQH
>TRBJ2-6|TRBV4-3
ASSQKTGSGANVLT
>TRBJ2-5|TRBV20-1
SADLQTGETQY
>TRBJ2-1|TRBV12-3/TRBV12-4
ASSLPGVSYNEQF
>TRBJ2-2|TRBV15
ATSRGTGGATGELF
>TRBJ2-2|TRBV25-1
ASSDLGIGTNTGELF
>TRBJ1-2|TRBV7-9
ASSPGQGAYT
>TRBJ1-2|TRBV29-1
SVVGKAYDGYT
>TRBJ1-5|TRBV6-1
ASRASTGDNQPQH